This entry lists 4 T cell receptor beta chains sequenced from one sample in a study of cytomegalovirus exposure and HLA in healthy donors. PCR involved 60 Vbeta and 13 Jbeta primers. The data were produced by immunoSEQ multiplex PCR, yet TCRdb's version contains in-frame clones alone and is incomplete. This table has just over 150,000 clones, over 65% appearing once. Sequencing was carried out using PBMCs. These TCRs come from a man in his forties or fifties in good health and CMV-seropositive.

The V and J genes are TRBV7-2 and TRBJ1-1; D is possibly TRBD1 (5 bases). The germline V gene encodes CDR1 SGHTA and CDR2 FQGNSA. The ends were cut back, 5 bases at V and 4 bases at J, with 14 bases in the middle. The CDR3 totals 14 residues. CDR3: CASSLPRGSTEAFF. The CDR3 DNA is TGTGCCAGCAGCCTCCCTCGGGGGAGCACTGAAGCTTTCTTT.

This chain connects TRBV11-3 to TRBJ2-1; maybe TRBD1 (5 bases). There are 15 residues in the CDR3. V lost 4 bases to trimming and J lost 9 bases, with 19 bases between them. Germline values: CDR1 SGHNT, CDR2 YENEEA. The CDR3 region has the DNA TGTGCCAGCAGCTCTAACCCTTCAGGGTCTGGTGAGCAGTTCTTC. Its translation: CASSSNPSGSGEQFF.

This chain links TRBV6-1 with TRBJ2-1; 7 nucleotides agree with TRBD1. Trimming at V came to 2 bases and at J to 0 bases, leaving 7 bases not matched to a gene. CDR3 length equals 17 residues. CDR1 and CDR2 from the germline V gene are MNHNS and SASEGT. CDR3 amino acids: CASSEPGQTASYNEQFF. For the CDR3, the DNA is TGTGCCAGCAGTGAACCGGGACAGACAGCCTCCTACAATGAGCAGTTCTTC.

In its sample, this clone was seen a few times. The rearrangement joins TRBV5-1 to TRBJ2-3, with 14 bases that match TRBD2. Germline-derived CDR1 and CDR2 are SGHRS and YFSETQ. V was pared by 1 base and J by 5 bases, with 9 bases of the junction left unmatched. This CDR3 contains 18 residues. The CDR3 bases are TGCGCCAGCAGCTTGTGGAGACTAGCGGGGGGGCCGGGAGATACGCAGTATTTT. It translates to CASSLWRLAGGPGDTQYF.